The rows below give T cell receptor beta chains drawn from one sample of a study of blood T cell repertoires in COVID-19. TCRdb keeps only in-frame clones here, not all; method: immunoSEQ multiplex PCR. The sample consists of some 120,000 clones, around 80% of them appearing once. Input material: peripheral blood. The receptors derive from a man aged 35-49 years with active or convalescent COVID-19. Each CDR3 is given with its conserved first and last residue. The order of the fields is V gene, D gene, J gene, clone size, CDR3 DNA, CDR3 protein. A D gene is named only where the DNA matches it firmly. Not all rows give a size; the values are once, few, many and, for expanded clones, a class.

>TRBV28|TRBD1|TRBJ2-7|.
TGTGCCAGCAGTTTGTGGACAGGGAGCGAGCAGTACTTC
CASSLWTGSEQYF
>TRBV4-1|TRBD2|TRBJ2-1|.
TGCGCCAGCAGCCAAGGACTAGCGGGACTCTATGAGCAGTTCTTC
CASSQGLAGLYEQFF
>TRBV28|.|TRBJ1-3|.
TGTGCCAGCGGGTATAACAGCGGTGGAAACACCATATATTTT
CASGYNSGGNTIYF
>TRBV7-2|TRBD2|TRBJ2-7|.
TGTGCCAGCAGCTTAGTAGGGACTAGCGGGAGCGAGCAGTACTTC
CASSLVGTSGSEQYF
>TRBV21-1|.|TRBJ1-3|.
TGTGCCAGCAGCAAAGCCGGCAGGGGGTTACACACCATATATTTT
CASSKAGRGLHTIYF
>TRBV2|TRBD1|TRBJ2-7|.
TGTGCCAGCAGGGCTCTGGGACAGGGAGCCCCGGGGTCCTACGAGCAGTACTTC
CASRALGQGAPGSYEQYF
>TRBV2|.|TRBJ1-6|once
TGTGCCAGCAGCCTGATTCTCCAGGGGAATTCACCCCTCCACTTT
CASSLILQGNSPLHF
>TRBV6-2/TRBV6-3|.|TRBJ2-3|.
TGTGCCAGCAGTAATAGCGAAAGAGATACGCAGTATTTT
CASSNSERDTQYF
>TRBV2|.|TRBJ1-1|.
TGTGCCAGCACCAGGGGATCTACTGAAGCTTTCTTT
CASTRGSTEAFF
>TRBV13|TRBD1|TRBJ1-5|.
TGTGCCAGCAGCATGGGACAGCTAAATCAGCCCCAGCATTTT
CASSMGQLNQPQHF
>TRBV4-3|.|TRBJ1-3|.
TGCGCCAGCAGCCAAGAGGTGCACCCGAGCTCTGGAAACACCATATATTTT
CASSQEVHPSSGNTIYF
>TRBV30|.|TRBJ1-2|.
TGTGCCTGGAGAAGGGCCGGGACAAATGTGGGCTACACCTTC
CAWRRAGTNVGYTF
>TRBV28|TRBD1|TRBJ2-7|.
TGTGCCAGCTACCCTCTCAGACAGGGGTTTCACGAGCAGTACTTC
CASYPLRQGFHEQYF
>TRBV28|.|TRBJ2-1|.
TGTGCCAGCAGTTTAGGAGACTTCGCGAATAGTGAGCAGTTCTTC
CASSLGDFANSEQFF
>TRBV7-9|TRBD1|TRBJ1-1|.
TGTGCCAGCATCCTACAGGGGGTGGCCACTGAAGCTTTCTTT
CASILQGVATEAFF
>TRBV2|TRBD1|TRBJ1-1|.
TGTGCCAGCAGTTTCGGGACAGGGGACACTGAAGCTTTCTTT
CASSFGTGDTEAFF
>TRBV19|.|TRBJ1-5|few
TGTGCCAGTAGTATAGGGAGAAACAATCAGCCCCAGCATTTT
CASSIGRNNQPQHF
>TRBV5-4|TRBD1|TRBJ1-1|.
TGTGCCAGCAGCGGGGACAGGGGGCTGGAGAACACTGAAGCTTTCTTT
CASSGDRGLENTEAFF
>TRBV28|TRBD2|TRBJ2-3|few
TGTGCCAGCGGGACGAGCTCCATAGCGGGGTACACAGATACGCAGTATTTT
CASGTSSIAGYTDTQYF
>TRBV30|TRBD1|TRBJ1-1|.
TGTGCCTGGACCCAGCAGGGGGGGAACACTGAAGCTTTCTTT
CAWTQQGGNTEAFF
>TRBV6-5|TRBD1|TRBJ1-1|.
TGTGCCAGCAGTTATCAAGTTGGCCCAGGGGGAGCTTTCTTT
CASSYQVGPGGAFF
>TRBV7-2|TRBD2|TRBJ2-7|few
TGTGCCAGCAGTAGCGGGCCCGACGAGCAGTACTTC
CASSSGPDEQYF
>TRBV18|TRBD1|TRBJ2-5|.
TGTGCCAGCTCACCCAGGACAGGGGGGGAGACCCAGTACTTC
CASSPRTGGETQYF
>TRBV5-5|TRBD2|TRBJ2-1|.
TGTGCCAGCAGCTTGGCCGAAGCGGGAGGGCGGACAAATGAGCAGTTCTTC
CASSLAEAGGRTNEQFF
>TRBV7-9|.|TRBJ2-5|few
TGTGCCAGCAGCCCGCCAAGCGCAGAGACCCAGTACTTC
CASSPPSAETQYF
>TRBV7-9|TRBD1|TRBJ1-4|.
TGTGCCAGCAGCTTACCGGGACAGGGGGCGAGAAAAGAAAAACTGTTTTTT
CASSLPGQGARKEKLFF
>TRBV2|.|TRBJ2-5|.
TGTGCCAGCAGTGTTGGCAGGGTAGAGACCCAGTACTTC
CASSVGRVETQYF
>TRBV5-5|.|TRBJ2-5|.
TGTGCCAGCAGCTTGGGGGGGCTAGGAGAGACCCAGTACTTC
CASSLGGLGETQYF
>TRBV11-2|TRBD1|TRBJ2-1|.
TGTGCCAGCAGCACCAGAAGACAGGGCTCCTACAATGAGCAGTTCTTC
CASSTRRQGSYNEQFF
>TRBV30|.|TRBJ2-5|few
TGTGCCTGGAGCAAAGGGGTTGTGGAGACCCAGTACTTC
CAWSKGVVETQYF
>TRBV5-5|.|TRBJ2-2|.
TGTGCCAGCAGCTTGGCGTTTGTCACCGGGGAGCTGTTTTTT
CASSLAFVTGELFF
>TRBV19|.|TRBJ2-2|.
TGTGCCAGTATAGGGGCCGGGGAGCTGTTTTTT
CASIGAGELFF
>TRBV30|.|TRBJ1-1|.
TGTGCCTGGAGTCGGGGGGTGGGCACTGAAGCTTTCTTT
CAWSRGVGTEAFF
>TRBV7-9|.|TRBJ2-3|.
TGTGCCAGCAGTTTGACAGGACCGAATGGAGGAGATACGCAGTATTTT
CASSLTGPNGGDTQYF
>TRBV7-9|.|TRBJ2-2|.
TGTGCCAGCAGCTCCCGGGGCGGGAAAAGGACCGGGGAGCTGTTTTTT
CASSSRGGKRTGELFF